The 9 T cell receptor beta chains in this list originate from one sample, sequenced in a study of OX40 agonist ivuxolimab in advanced cancers. Clones were read by immunoSEQ multiplex PCR, and TCRdb kept only the in-frame ones, dropping some. The table shows 60,000 to 80,000 clones, with just under 85% occurring only once. The sequencing here drew on CD4+ or CD8+ T cells sorted from blood, taken in a trial of the OX40 agonist ivuxolimab. The receptors come from an adult with an advanced solid tumor such as melanoma, head and neck, liver or kidney cancer.

The chain couples TRBV9 to TRBJ2-1, with 8 positions matching TRBD2. In germline, CDR1 is SGDLS, CDR2 YYNGEE. Unmatched junction bases numbered 9, after V lost 6 bases and J lost 4 bases. The CDR3 spans 15 residues. In DNA, the CDR3 is TGTGCCAGCAACCCTGGCGGGGGGCTTTACAATGAGCAGTTCTTC. The encoded protein is CASNPGGGLYNEQFF.

J is TRBJ1-2 and V is TRBV4-2; D remains unclear. This CDR3 is 13 amino acids long. The ends were cut back, 5 bases at V and 4 bases at J, with 11 bases in the middle. Germline CDR1 reads LGHNA; CDR2 reads YNFKEQ. Here the CDR3 DNA reads TGTGCCAGCAGCTGGTTCCGCAGCTATGGCTACACCTTC. It codes for CASSWFRSYGYTF.

The chain's CDR3 is CASILSARGGAEAFF. CDR3 DNA: TGTGCCAGCATCCTTTCGGCGAGAGGTGGGGCTGAAGCTTTCTTT. This chain connects TRBV7-9 to TRBJ1-1; D unresolved. In germline, CDR1 is SEHNR, CDR2 FQNEAQ (reference sequence). The CDR3 consists of 15 residues. V dropped 7 bases and J dropped 6 bases, with 21 bases sitting between them.

The CDR3: CASSVGVGIQDTQYF. The CDR3 DNA sequence: TGTGCCAGCAGCGTAGGCGTTGGGATTCAGGATACGCAGTATTTT. The chain links TRBV9 to TRBJ2-3; no firm D call. V was shortened by 0 bases and J by 6 bases, with 14 bases between the two germline ends. Germline CDR1 reads SGDLS; CDR2 reads YYNGEE. This CDR3 has 15 amino acids.

This chain connects TRBV6-1 to TRBJ1-2; 7 positions agree with TRBD1. In germline, CDR1 is MNHNS, CDR2 SASEGT. CDR3 length: 15 amino acids. J gave up 1 base and V 7 bases, and 9 bases lay outside the gene matches. CDR3 nucleotides: TGTGCCAGCATCGAGGGACAGAGCATTAACTATGGCTACACCTTC. This translates into CASIEGQSINYGYTF.

The rearrangement uses TRBV7-2 and TRBJ2-5; D is possibly TRBD1 or TRBD2 (6 bases each). The tail of the sequence fits TRBJ2-7 better, so the J call may be wrong. This CDR3 contains 15 residues. Germline CDR1 reads SGHTA; CDR2 reads FQGNSA. CDR3 region: CASSFEGGLAYEQYF. CDR3 DNA: TGTGCCAGCAGCTTTGAGGGGGGCCTGGCCTACGAGCAGTACTTC.

The CDR3 bases are TGTGCCAGCAGACCGACAATGCGTTCTAATTCACCCCTCCACTTT. Its protein product is CASRPTMRSNSPLHF. The chain employs TRBV28 and TRBJ1-6; D gene uncertain. Trimming shortened V by 6 bases and J by 6 bases, and 15 bases separated the two germline ends. This CDR3 spans 15 amino acids. Germline CDR1 and CDR2: MDHEN and SYDVKM.

As concerns this clone: At one of its ends the junction is not consistent with the germline gene, which may arise from a read error. V gene TRBV7-7 combines with J gene TRBJ2-3, with D perhaps matching TRBD1 or TRBD2 (5 bases each). The CDR3 spans 16 residues. Germline lookup yields CDR1 SSHAT and CDR2 FNYEAQ (reference sequence). In nucleotides, the CDR3 is TGTGCTAGCAGCAGAGGGGTGTCAGCGAGCACAGATACGCAGTATTTT. Protein: CASSRGVSASTDTQYF.

CDR3 protein: CASTPAQTLRGYTF. In DNA form, the CDR3 reads TGTGCCAGCACCCCAGCCCAGACCCTCCGGGGCTACACCTTC. The chain joins TRBV6-5 to TRBJ1-2, with D hard to call. The germline V gene encodes CDR1 MNHEY and CDR2 SVGAGI. The CDR3 length is 14 residues. Trimming pared 7 bases from V and 8 bases from J, leaving 20 bases between.